The T cell receptor (beta chain) under discussion was sequenced for a study of beta chain bispecific antibodies for T cell cancers. Study summary: HPB-ALL carried surface TRBV5-5, while Jurkat carried TRBV12-3. Findings of the study overall: In these mixed samples, most targeted TRBV reads derived from the leukemia cell line.

CDR1 is SGHTA, CDR2 FQGNSA, per germline. The J segment lost 8 bases and the V segment lost 5 bases, leaving 10 bases of the junction unmatched. This CDR3 region has 14 residues. Clonotype quantities came from unique molecular identifier barcode counts. One entry per CDR3 protein, called by TCRdb with MiXCR from the 5' RACE reads. Seen here are 8,000 to 9,000 distinct CDR3 sequences, less than 2.5% observed once, and the top ten hold 66%. This clonotype was detected many times. The antigen is undetermined. T cells were expanded from blood mononuclear cells for 3 to 4 days with anti-CD3 OKT3 or CD3/CD28 beads. Culture medium contained IL-2 at around 100 IU/ml and IL-7 at about 4.6 ng/ml. Cocultures held roughly 50,000 normal T cells, roughly 50,000 targets, and bispecific antibody.

This specimen consisted of T cells from a healthy donor cultured with Jurkat leukemia cells, obtained from a culture containing an anti-CD19 bispecific antibody. The sequence came from a human donor in good health. Some clones in this sample may be carry-over from other donors' samples. This chain joins TRBV7-2 and TRBJ1-2, with 8 bases that match TRBD1. CDR3 coding DNA: TGTGCCAGCAGCCCTGGACAGGGTCTTGGAGGCTACACCTTC. Residues: CASSPGQGLGGYTF.